This TCR beta chain was identified in a study of blood T cell repertoires in COVID-19. Turning to the study itself: In each case, the material was cDNA or gDNA derived from T cells, B-cell-depleted T cells, or PBMCs.

Germline CDR1 and CDR2: MNHEY and SMNVEV (reference sequence). CDR3 size: 16 residues. Trimming cost V 3 bases and J 8 bases, with 19 bases left between them. As handled by the study authors: Amplifying reference gene primers gave estimates of nucleated cell counts. Libraries were prepared by immunoSEQ multiplex PCR; TCRdb keeps only in-frame clonotypes and omits some of them. Clonal size and the V and J genes are those of that table, whereas D and trimming came from the DNA. Of about 490,000 clones detected, 70% to 90% appear once; the ten largest clones hold more than 3%. This clonotype originated in a human donor in a cohort sampled during active COVID-19. Sequencing was done on a sample of peripheral blood. The chain joins TRBV27 to TRBJ1-4; D is undetermined. CDR3 nucleotide sequence: TGTGCCAGCAGTTTGTCTGGATTCGGGGTTTCCGAAAAACTGTTTTTT. This codes for CASSLSGFGVSEKLFF.